The subject of this entry is one T cell receptor (beta chain). Its specificity is not known. Cultured CD4+ T cells had their DNA profiled by the Oncomine TCR Beta short-read assay. MiXCR, applied by TCRdb to the PCR reads, yields one record per CDR3 protein. In the table there are 13,000 or so distinct CDR3 sequences, 60% of which are singletons. The record originates from a study of vaccination and CD4 T cells after COVID-19. Turning to the study itself: The study drew post-COVID samples a median around 100 days after diagnosis (range 35 to 161).

Treatment indicated: roughly 10-day PBMC culture with coronavirus spike peptide pools or control peptides (ViraFEST assay). The cultures had half their medium swapped for fresh IL-2 medium on days 3 and 7. Trimming pared 3 bases from V and 6 bases from J, leaving 11 bases between. The CDR3 loop spans 13 amino acids. Material for sequencing was CD4+ T cells from blood, cultured in vitro. This TCR was sampled from a human donor who had recovered from COVID-19. This chain joins TRBV12-3 or TRBV12-4 and TRBJ2-5; D is tentatively TRBD1 or TRBD2 (6 bases each). This CDR3 is CASSFGGTKTQYF. The CDR3 DNA sequence: TGTGCCAGCAGTTTCGGAGGGACAAAGACCCAGTACTTC.